The 24 T cell receptor beta chains below were found in one sample sequenced in a study of shared clonotypes between healthy human individuals. The assay was immunoSEQ multiplex PCR, and TCRdb's table has in-frame clones only and misses some. Of about 640,000 clones in the sample, around 72% were seen once. Sequencing input: memory CD4+ T cells sorted from blood. Indicated subset: CD45RA-negative fraction. These receptors were taken from a woman aged 25 to 39 in good health.

This clone was seen only once. This chain's CDR3 is CSARTRAAGVEQYF. The CDR3 DNA reads TGCAGCGCCCGAACGAGGGCGGCGGGGGTCGAGCAGTACTTC. The chain uses TRBV29-1 and TRBJ2-7; 7 nucleotides align to TRBD2. V lost 7 bases and J lost 6; bases outside the gene matches: 15. Germline CDR1 SQVTM, CDR2 ANQGSEA. The CDR3 has 14 residues.

The rearrangement joins TRBV7-8 to TRBJ2-7; D not certain. CDR3 length: 14 residues. V lost 1 base, J lost 2 bases, and 9 bases lay in between. Germline CDR1 is SGHVS and CDR2 is FQNEAQ. DNA of the CDR3: TGTGCCAGCAGCTTAGTAGTCCGCCCCTACGAGCAGTACTTC. Its translation is CASSLVVRPYEQYF.

This chain joins TRBV27 and TRBJ1-1; TRBD1 is a possible D gene (5 bases). Germline V gives CDR1 MNHEY, CDR2 SMNVEV (reference sequence). V lost 6 bases and J lost 5, with 16 bases in between. The CDR3 length is 14 residues. This chain's CDR3 is CASSDGGVKTEAFF. Written as DNA, the CDR3 is TGTGCCAGCAGCGACGGGGGGGTAAAGACTGAAGCTTTCTTT.

This chain joins TRBV6-6 and TRBJ2-1; 10 bases are shared with TRBD2. The CDR3 spans 16 residues. The J segment lost 1 base and the V segment lost 6 bases, leaving 6 bases of the junction unmatched. Per the germline V gene, CDR1 is MNHNY and CDR2 is SVGAGI (reference sequence). The CDR3 here is CASSDLAGVSYNEQFF. DNA for the CDR3: TGTGCCAGCAGCGATCTAGCGGGAGTGTCCTACAATGAGCAGTTCTTC.

The V call is TRBV19, the J call TRBJ1-5; TRBD1 aligns across 9 bases. The CDR3 loop spans 15 amino acids. The germline V gene has CDR1 LNHDA and CDR2 SQIVND (reference sequence). V was clipped by 7 bases and J by 3 bases; unmatched bases: 7. CDR3 DNA sequence: TGTGCCAGTAAGGGGGACAGGGTCAACAATCAGCCCCAGCATTTT. It yields the protein CASKGDRVNNQPQHF.

This sequence joins TRBV7-8 and TRBJ2-1; D call uncertain. CDR1 and CDR2 from the germline V gene are SGHVS and FQNEAQ. The CDR3 sequence is 13 residues long. V lost 3 bases and J 6 bases, leaving 9 bases between the germline ends. DNA for the CDR3: TGTGCCAGCAGCTTTCTCTACGCCAATGAGCAGTTCTTC. Protein: CASSFLYANEQFF.

The rearrangement links TRBV6-5 to TRBJ1-1; no definite D call. V was pared by 10 bases and J by 5 bases, with 14 bases between. Per germline, CDR1 MNHEY and CDR2 SVGAGI. CDR3 size: 12 residues. CDR3 nucleotide sequence: TGTGCCACCACCGGGAGTGATACTGAAGCTTTCTTT. Protein product: CATTGSDTEAFF.

The CDR3 region is CASSPQGDYGYTF. The CDR3 nucleotides are TGTGCCAGCTCACCACAGGGGGACTATGGCTACACCTTC. The rearrangement uses TRBV18 and TRBJ1-2; D might be TRBD1 (6 bases). CDR3 size: 13 residues. Germline-derived CDR1 and CDR2 are KGHSH and LQKENI. V gave up 1 base and J gave up 3 bases, with 6 bases separating them. The full variable domain, in which reference TRBV18 and TRBJ1-2 provide the parts outside the CDR3, is NAGVMQNPRHLVRRRGQEARLRCSPMKGHSHVYWYRQLPEEGLKFMVYLQKENIIDESGMPKERFSAEFPKEGPSILRIQQVVRGDSAAYFCASSPQGDYGYTFGSGTRLTVV.

The gene calls are TRBV6-1 and TRBJ1-5; D call uncertain. Germline values: CDR1 MNHNS, CDR2 SASEGT. The CDR3 is made up of 12 amino acids. V was trimmed by 11 bases and J by 2 bases, leaving 10 bases between them. For the CDR3, the DNA is TGTGCCGTAGGGCCGGGCAATCAGCCCCAGCATTTT. Translating it yields CAVGPGNQPQHF.

The chain has TRBV5-4 and TRBJ2-1; 12 nucleotides line up with TRBD2. With V trimmed by 0 bases and J by 6 bases, 16 bases remained unmatched. In germline, CDR1 is SGHNT, CDR2 YYREEE (reference sequence). The CDR3 runs to 20 residues. This CDR3 is CASSLGMLAGGPLGSNEQFF. The CDR3 DNA follows: TGTGCCAGCAGCTTGGGAATGCTAGCGGGAGGGCCCTTGGGAAGCAATGAGCAGTTCTTC.

The V call is TRBV27, the J call TRBJ2-7, with TRBD1 matching 8 bases. The CDR3 runs 14 residues. V lost 6 bases and J lost 6; bases outside the gene matches: 10. Germline-derived CDR1 and CDR2 are MNHEY and SMNVEV (reference sequence). For the CDR3, the DNA is TGTGCCAGCAGCCAATCTCAGGGGGCTCTCGAGCAGTACTTC. This sequence encodes CASSQSQGALEQYF.

The genes are TRBV19 and TRBJ1-5; D perhaps matches TRBD1 (6 bases). V lost 5 bases and J lost 5, with 13 bases in between. Germline CDR1 reads LNHDA; CDR2 reads SQIVND (reference sequence). The CDR3 sequence is 14 residues long. The CDR3 DNA follows: TGTGCCAGTAGTCCGAGGGGGGAGGATCAGCCCCAGCATTTT. Residues: CASSPRGEDQPQHF. The full variable domain, completed using reference TRBV19 and TRBJ1-5, is DGGITQSPKYLFRKEGQNVTLSCEQNLNHDAMYWYRQDPGQGLRLIYYSQIVNDFQKGDIAEGYSVSREKKESFPLTVTSAQKNPTAFYLCASSPRGEDQPQHFGDGTRLSIL.

This chain joins TRBV7-9 and TRBJ2-3; D is unclear. V lost 1 base to trimming and J lost 2 bases, with 10 bases between them. The germline gives CDR1 SEHNR, CDR2 FQNEAQ (reference sequence). This CDR3 has 15 residues. The DNA for the CDR3 is TGTGCCAGCAGCTTAGAGAGTGCATCCACAGATACGCAGTATTTT. The encoded protein is CASSLESASTDTQYF.

V usage is TRBV19 and J usage is TRBJ1-1; 7 bases align to TRBD1. Germline CDR1 reads LNHDA; CDR2 reads SQIVND (reference sequence). Trimming took 3 bases from V and 4 from J; bases not matched to a gene: 5. The CDR3 sequence is 14 residues long. The CDR3 region has the DNA TGTGCCAGTAGTATGATAGGGGGCAGCACTGAAGCTTTCTTT. It translates to CASSMIGGSTEAFF. Using reference TRBV19 and TRBJ1-1 for the parts outside the CDR3, the full variable domain is DGGITQSPKYLFRKEGQNVTLSCEQNLNHDAMYWYRQDPGQGLRLIYYSQIVNDFQKGDIAEGYSVSREKKESFPLTVTSAQKNPTAFYLCASSMIGGSTEAFFGQGTRLTVV.

The chain couples TRBV18 to TRBJ2-5, with TRBD1 matching over 9 bases. V gave up 2 bases and J gave up 3 bases; unmatched junction bases: 4. Germline CDR1 is KGHSH and CDR2 is LQKENI. CDR3 size: 15 residues. The DNA for the CDR3 is TGTGCCAGCTCACCAGGGACAGGGAAAAAAGAGACCCAGTACTTC. Its protein product is CASSPGTGKKETQYF.

CDR3 coding DNA: TGTGCCACCAGTCCTGACAGGGGCAATCAGCCCCAGCATTTT. The encoded protein is CATSPDRGNQPQHF. V is TRBV15 and J is TRBJ1-5; 7 bases align to TRBD1. V lost 6 bases, J lost 2 bases, and 4 bases stayed unmatched. From germline, CDR1 is LNHNV and CDR2 YYDKDF (reference sequence). There are 14 residues in the CDR3.

This clone is a singleton in its sample. The rearrangement links TRBV11-2 to TRBJ2-7, with 8 bases that match TRBD2. There are 14 residues in the CDR3. From germline, CDR1 is SGHAT and CDR2 FQNNGV. Losses at the gene ends were 2 bases for V and 4 bases for J; bases not matched to a gene: 4. The CDR3 DNA reads as TGTGCCAGCAGCTTATTCGGCGGGAGGTACGAGCAGTACTTC. Amino acids: CASSLFGGRYEQYF.

There are a few counts of this clone. Germline and junction disagree at one end, which may indicate a read error. The chain joins TRBV7-2 to TRBJ1-1; the D is unclear. Germline values: CDR1 SGHTA, CDR2 FQGNSA. The CDR3 consists of 13 residues. CDR3 loop: CASSLVGNAEAFF. The CDR3 region has the DNA TGTGCCAGCAGCTTAGTTGGGAACGCTGAAGCTTTCTTT. Based on the CDR3 plus reference TRBV7-2 and TRBJ1-1, the full variable domain is GAGVSQSPSNKVTEKGKDVELRCDPISGHTALYWYRQSLGQGLEFLIYFQGNSAPDKSGLPSDRFSAERTGGSVSTLTIQRTQQEDSAVYLCASSLVGNAEAFFGQGTRLTVV.

The chain carries TRBV19 and TRBJ1-5; D gene unclear. The CDR3 sequence is 15 residues long. Germline CDR1 LNHDA, CDR2 SQIVND (reference sequence). V gave up 7 bases and J gave up 1 base, with 14 bases separating them. The CDR3 sequence is CASTQFNWSNQPQHF. CDR3 coding DNA: TGTGCCAGTACCCAATTTAACTGGAGCAATCAGCCCCAGCATTTT. Full variable domain (rest looked up from reference TRBV19 and TRBJ1-5): DGGITQSPKYLFRKEGQNVTLSCEQNLNHDAMYWYRQDPGQGLRLIYYSQIVNDFQKGDIAEGYSVSREKKESFPLTVTSAQKNPTAFYLCASTQFNWSNQPQHFGDGTRLSIL.

The chain combines TRBV28 with TRBJ2-3; D remains unclear. The CDR3 has 12 residues. CDR1 is MDHEN and CDR2 is SYDVKM in the germline V gene. With 2 bases removed from V and 4 bases from J, the gap between germline ends came to 4 bases. The CDR3 here is CASSLTSDTQYF. CDR3 coding DNA: TGTGCCAGCAGTTTAACGTCAGATACGCAGTATTTT.

J is TRBJ2-1 and V is TRBV29-1; perhaps TRBD2 as D (6 bases). Germline assignment: CDR1 SQVTM and CDR2 ANQGSEA. V was trimmed by 6 bases and J by 4 bases, leaving 16 bases between them. The length of the CDR3 is 14 residues. DNA for the CDR3: TGCAGCGTCCTGGGAGGCCTAAGATACAATGAGCAGTTCTTC. Its protein product is CSVLGGLRYNEQFF.

In the case of this clone: The same CDR3 also results from other DNA sequences found in this sample. This sequence joins TRBV5-1 and TRBJ1-4; D is unclear. Germline V lookup: CDR1 SGHRS, CDR2 YFSETQ. The CDR3 spans 12 residues. Deletions cut 0 bases from V and 8 bases from J, with 5 bases between. The CDR3 sequence: CASSLVGEKLFF. The CDR3 DNA reads TGCGCCAGCAGCTTGGTGGGGGAAAAACTGTTTTTT. Looking up the rest from reference TRBV5-1 and TRBJ1-4 gives the full variable domain: KAGVTQTPRYLIKTRGQQVTLSCSPISGHRSVSWYQQTPGQGLQFLFEYFSETQRNKGNFPGRFSGRQFSNSRSEMNVSTLELGDSALYLCASSLVGEKLFFGSGTQLSVL.

This clone has just one count. The chain has TRBV2 and TRBJ2-1; 9 bases line up with TRBD2. The CDR3 is made up of 15 amino acids. Looked up from germline, CDR1 is SNHLY and CDR2 is FYNNEI. Germline trimming cut 1 base from V and 7 bases from J; bases unmatched to any gene: 5. CDR3 protein: CASSEGSGRTNEQFF. In nucleotides, the CDR3 is TGTGCCAGCAGTGAAGGCAGCGGGAGGACGAATGAGCAGTTCTTC. Full variable domain (outside the CDR3, taken from reference TRBV2 and TRBJ2-1): EPEVTQTPSHQVTQMGQEVILRCVPISNHLYFYWYRQILGQKVEFLVSFYNNEISEKSEIFDDQFSVERPDGSNFTLKIRSTKLEDSAMYFCASSEGSGRTNEQFFGPGTRLTVL.

Points on this clone: The identical CDR3 is also encoded by other nucleotide sequences in the sample. Here the CDR3 reads CASSFYSNQPQHF. The DNA for the CDR3 is TGTGCCAGCAGCTTTTATTCAAATCAGCCCCAGCATTTT. The chain recombines TRBV7-8 with TRBJ1-5; D call uncertain. Germline V gives CDR1 SGHVS, CDR2 FQNEAQ. The CDR3 runs 13 residues. The ends were cut back, 3 bases at V and 4 bases at J, with 7 bases in the middle. The whole variable domain, remainder taken from reference TRBV7-8 and TRBJ1-5, is GAGVSQSPRYKVAKRGQDVALRCDPISGHVSLFWYQQALGQGPEFLTYFQNEAQLDKSGLPSDRFFAERPEGSVSTLKIQRTQQEDSAVYLCASSFYSNQPQHFGDGTRLSIL.